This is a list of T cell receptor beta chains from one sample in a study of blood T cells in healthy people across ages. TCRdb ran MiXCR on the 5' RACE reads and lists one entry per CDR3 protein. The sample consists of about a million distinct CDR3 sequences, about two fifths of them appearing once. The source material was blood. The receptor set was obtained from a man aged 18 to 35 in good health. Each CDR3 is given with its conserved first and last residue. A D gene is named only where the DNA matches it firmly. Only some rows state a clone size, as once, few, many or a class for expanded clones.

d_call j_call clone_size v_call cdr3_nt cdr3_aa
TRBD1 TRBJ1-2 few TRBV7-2 TGTGCCAGCAGCCAAAGTAAAGGGGGCTCCCTGGGTGGCTACACCTTC CASSQSKGGSLGGYTF
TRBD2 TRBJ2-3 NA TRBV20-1 TGCAGTGCTAGAGTTGCTGGACTAGTCGCAGATACGCAGTATTTT CSARVAGLVADTQYF
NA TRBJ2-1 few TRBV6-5 TGTGCCAGCAGTTACGGGGGGCGAACCTACAATGAGCAGTTCTTC CASSYGGRTYNEQFF
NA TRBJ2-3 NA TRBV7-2 TGTGCCAGCAGCTTAGTGCTTGGTGGCAGGTCGGCAGATACGCAGTATTTT CASSLVLGGRSADTQYF
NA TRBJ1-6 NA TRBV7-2 TGTGCCAGCAGCTTAGGTGTAGGGGAGGATAATTCACCCCTCCACTTT CASSLGVGEDNSPLHF
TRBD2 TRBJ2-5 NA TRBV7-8 TGTGCCAGCAGCTTTTCTAGCGGGGGGGCAAAAAATGAGCAGTACTTC CASSFSSGGAKNEQYF
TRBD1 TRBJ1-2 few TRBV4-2 TGTGCCAGCAGCCAAGCGGGACAGCTTGGCTACACCTTC CASSQAGQLGYTF
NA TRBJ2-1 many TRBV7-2 TGTGCCAGCAGCTTAGTATTCAATGAGCAGTTCTTC CASSLVFNEQFF
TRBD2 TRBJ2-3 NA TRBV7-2 TGTGCCAGCAGCCAACTAGCGGGATCAGATACGCAGTATTTT CASSQLAGSDTQYF
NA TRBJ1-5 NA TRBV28 TGTGCCGGCAGTTACGGGGGTGGTCAGCCCCAGCATTTT CAGSYGGGQPQHF
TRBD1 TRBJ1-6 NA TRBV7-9 TGTGCCAGCACCGATAGGACAGGGGACAATTCACCCCTCCACTTT CASTDRTGDNSPLHF
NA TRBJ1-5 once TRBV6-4 TGTGCCAGCAGTGGGGGCAAGGGTTACAATCAGCCCCAGCATTTT CASSGGKGYNQPQHF
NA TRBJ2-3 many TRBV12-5 TGTGCTAGTGCAGAGGCTGGGGATACGCAGTATTTT CASAEAGDTQYF
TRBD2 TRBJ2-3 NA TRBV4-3 TGCGCCAGCAGCCAAGAATCGAGCGGGGGGGCCCGAGATACGCAGTATTTT CASSQESSGGARDTQYF
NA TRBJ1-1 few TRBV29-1 TGCAGCGTTGACCCAGCAGGGGTGAACACTGAAGCTTTCTTT CSVDPAGVNTEAFF
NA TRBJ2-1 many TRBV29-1 TGCAGCGTGATCGGACGGGACTACAATGAGCAGTTCTTC CSVIGRDYNEQFF
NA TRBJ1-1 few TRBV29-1 TGCAGCGGAATGGGACGCCGGACCACTGAAGCTTTCTTT CSGMGRRTTEAFF
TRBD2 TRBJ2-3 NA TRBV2 TGTGCCAGCAGTGAATGGCTTAGCGGGGGAAGCACAGATACGCAGTATTTT CASSEWLSGGSTDTQYF
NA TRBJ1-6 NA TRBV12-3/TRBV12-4 TGTGCCAGCAGTCCCGACAAGGGTGGTTTGAATAATTCACCCCTCCACTTT CASSPDKGGLNNSPLHF
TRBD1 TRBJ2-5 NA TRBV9 TGTGCCAGCAGCACAGGGACAGTACAAGAGACCCAGTACTTC CASSTGTVQETQYF
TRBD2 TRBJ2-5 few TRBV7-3 TGTGCCAGCAGCTTAAGCGGGGGGGCCCAAGAGACCCAGTACTTC CASSLSGGAQETQYF
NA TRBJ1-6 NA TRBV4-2 TGTGCCAGCAGCCAAGGGGCCAGAATTAGTTCACCCCTCCACTTT CASSQGARISSPLHF
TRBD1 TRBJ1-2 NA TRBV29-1 TGCAGGGGGGACAGCAACTATGGCTACACCTTC CRGDSNYGYTF
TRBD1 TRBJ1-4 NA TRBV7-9 TGTGCCACCCTGACCGACAGGGCAAATGAAAAACTGTTTTTT CATLTDRANEKLFF
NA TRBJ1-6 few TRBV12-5 TGTGCTAGTGGCTCCGGGACTGCTAATTCACCCCTCCACTTT CASGSGTANSPLHF
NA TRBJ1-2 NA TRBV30 TGTGCCTGGAGTGAAGGACCGAGCCTCCGCTATGGCTACACCTTC CAWSEGPSLRYGYTF
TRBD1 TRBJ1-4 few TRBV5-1 TGCGCCAGCAGCTTGGAAGGACAGGGGGCCGAAAAACTGTTTTTT CASSLEGQGAEKLFF
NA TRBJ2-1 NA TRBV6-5 TGTGCCAGCAGTTACTCGTACAGGAATGAGCAGTTCTTC CASSYSYRNEQFF
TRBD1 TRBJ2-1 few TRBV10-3 TGTGCCATCAGGGCCCCTGGGACAGGGACCTACAATGAGCAGTTCTTC CAIRAPGTGTYNEQFF
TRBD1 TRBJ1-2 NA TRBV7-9 TGTGCCAGCAGCTTCGGGACAGGGGAAGGCTACACCTTC CASSFGTGEGYTF
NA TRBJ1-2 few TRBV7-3 TGTGCCAGCAGCCCAATTGGGGGCGCCGATGGCTACACCTTC CASSPIGGADGYTF
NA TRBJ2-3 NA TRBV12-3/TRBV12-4 TGTGCCAGCAGAATGCCAGGCACAGATACGCAGTATTTT CASRMPGTDTQYF
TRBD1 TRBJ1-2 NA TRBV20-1 TGCAGTGCTAGTGTGGGACAGGAGGCTGGCTACACCTTC CSASVGQEAGYTF
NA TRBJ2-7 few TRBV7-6 TGTGCCAGCAGCTTAGGATTAGGGCAGATTTACGAGCAGTACTTC CASSLGLGQIYEQYF
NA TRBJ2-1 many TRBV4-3 TGCGCCAGCAGCCAAGTATATCGGAACCACTACAATGAGCAGTTCTTC CASSQVYRNHYNEQFF
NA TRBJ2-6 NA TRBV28 TGTGCCAGCAGTTTTGGTACCGGGGTGGCCAACGTCCTGACTTTC CASSFGTGVANVLTF
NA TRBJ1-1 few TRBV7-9 TGTGCCAGCCAGTTGAACACTGAAGCTTTCTTT CASQLNTEAFF
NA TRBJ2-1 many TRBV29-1 TGCAGCGTTAACCACAATGAGCAGTTCTTC CSVNHNEQFF
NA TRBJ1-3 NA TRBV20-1 TGCAGTGCTAGTGAATATTCTGGAAACACCATATATTTT CSASEYSGNTIYF
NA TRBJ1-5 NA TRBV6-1 TGTGCCAGCAGTGCCCTGGGATCTAGCAATCAGCCCCAGCATTTT CASSALGSSNQPQHF
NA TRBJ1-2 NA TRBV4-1 TGCGCCAGCAGCGCCCGCCCGCGGGGCGAAGGCTACACCTTC CASSARPRGEGYTF
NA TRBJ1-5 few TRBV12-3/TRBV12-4 TGTGCCAGCAGCCCCGCAGGGATCGGACAGCCCCAGCATTTT CASSPAGIGQPQHF
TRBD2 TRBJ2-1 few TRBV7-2 TGTGCCAGCAGCTTAGTGACTAGCGGGAGATGCAATGAGCAGTTCTTC CASSLVTSGRCNEQFF
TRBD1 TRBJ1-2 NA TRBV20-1 TGCAGTGTTAAACCGGGACAGGAGGCCTTCAACTATGACTACACCTTC CSVKPGQEAFNYDYTF
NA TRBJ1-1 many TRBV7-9 TGTGCCAGCAGCCACGACAGGAACACTGAAGCTTTCTTT CASSHDRNTEAFF
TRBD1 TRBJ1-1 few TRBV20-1 TGCAGTGCAGTAGAGGGACAGGCGGCTGAAGCTTTCTTT CSAVEGQAAEAFF
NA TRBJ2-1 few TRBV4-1 TGCGCCAGCAGCCCATGGGAAGGGTTCGATGAGCAGTTCTTC CASSPWEGFDEQFF
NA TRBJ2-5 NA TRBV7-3 TGTGCCAGCAGCTTAGACAGATGGCAAGAGACCCAGTACTTC CASSLDRWQETQYF
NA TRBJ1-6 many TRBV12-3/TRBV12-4 TGTGCCAGCAGTTTCGACATTTATAATTCACCCCTCCACTTT CASSFDIYNSPLHF
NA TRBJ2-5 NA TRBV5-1 TGCGCCAGCAGCTTCGTATCGAAGACCCAGTACTTC CASSFVSKTQYF
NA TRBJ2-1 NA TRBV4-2 TGTGCCAGCAGCCAAGATGGGTTAGCTGACAATGAGCCGTTCTTC CASSQDGLADNEPFF
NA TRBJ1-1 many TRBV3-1 TGCGCCAGCAGCCAAGTATCCAACACTGAAGCTTTCTTT CASSQVSNTEAFF